The 26 T cell receptor beta chains below come from one sample, sequenced in a study of T cell changes during pregnancy in multiple sclerosis. The method was immunoSEQ multiplex PCR; TCRdb's version includes in-frame clones alone and lacks a portion of them. In the table there are more than 65,000 clones, around 92% of which are singletons. Here the sequenced sample was peripheral blood, taken in the first trimester of pregnancy. The receptor set was obtained from a female donor with multiple sclerosis, enrolled in a pregnancy study.

The chain employs TRBV7-9 and TRBJ2-7; TRBD1 aligns across 11 bases. Germline V gives CDR1 SEHNR, CDR2 FQNEAQ (reference sequence). The V segment lost 3 bases and the J segment 1 base; nucleotides outside the gene matches: 5. CDR3 length: 16 amino acids. As DNA, the CDR3 is TGTGCCAGCAGCTTTCTTGGGACAGGGGGATCCTACGAGCAGTACTTC. This sequence encodes CASSFLGTGGSYEQYF.

V usage is TRBV19 and J usage is TRBJ2-2, with a possible D match to TRBD1 (6 bases). The V gene lost 4 bases and the J gene lost 5 bases, with 14 bases spanning the gap. The CDR3 runs 15 residues. Germline values: CDR1 LNHDA, CDR2 SQIVND (reference sequence). CDR3 in DNA: TGTGCCAGTAGTACGACAGGCGTGAGTACCGGGGAGCTGTTTTTT. Residues: CASSTTGVSTGELFF.

The rearrangement uses TRBV19 and TRBJ2-1; TRBD1 might be the D (6 bases). Germline V gives CDR1 LNHDA, CDR2 SQIVND (reference sequence). The CDR3 sequence is 17 residues long. V shed 3 bases and J shed 8 bases, with 23 bases lying between them. This chain's CDR3 is CASSMVGLPRGSDEQFF. The CDR3 bases are TGTGCCAGTAGTATGGTCGGCCTCCCGAGGGGGTCAGATGAGCAGTTCTTC. Complete variable domain (other parts from reference TRBV19 and TRBJ2-1): DGGITQSPKYLFRKEGQNVTLSCEQNLNHDAMYWYRQDPGQGLRLIYYSQIVNDFQKGDIAEGYSVSREKKESFPLTVTSAQKNPTAFYLCASSMVGLPRGSDEQFFGPGTRLTVL.

This clone was picked up one time. V gene TRBV30 combines with J gene TRBJ2-3; TRBD1 agrees at 8 bases. CDR1 is GTSNPN and CDR2 is SVGIG in the germline V gene (reference sequence). V lost 2 bases to trimming and J lost 8 bases; unmatched junction nucleotides: 12. This CDR3 is 15 amino acids long. The CDR3: CAWSLLDRAKGTQYF. CDR3 nucleotide sequence: TGTGCCTGGAGTCTCCTGGACAGGGCGAAGGGTACGCAGTATTTT.

The chain links TRBV19 to TRBJ2-3, with 10 bases that match TRBD2. The V gene's germline CDR1 is LNHDA and CDR2 SQIVND (reference sequence). V lost 5 bases, J lost 2 bases, and 4 bases stayed unmatched. The CDR3 spans 15 residues. In DNA, the CDR3 is TGTGCCAGTAGTTCACTAGCGGGAAACACAGATACGCAGTATTTT. This gives the protein CASSSLAGNTDTQYF.

The chain combines TRBV9 with TRBJ2-1, with 8 bases that match TRBD1. Looked up from germline, CDR1 is SGDLS and CDR2 is YYNGEE. The CDR3 runs 15 residues. The V gene end was trimmed by 4 bases and the J gene end by 8 bases; junction bases not matched to a gene: 11. CDR3: CASSTMMDRADEQFF. CDR3 bases: TGTGCCAGCAGCACAATGATGGACAGGGCGGATGAGCAGTTCTTC.

The CDR3 reads CASSMTGEFGYEQYF. CDR3 bases: TGTGCCAGCAGCATGACAGGCGAGTTCGGGTACGAGCAGTACTTC. J is TRBJ2-7 and V is TRBV5-6; D is perhaps TRBD1 (6 bases). Trimming left V 4 bases short and J 4 bases short, with 18 bases between. CDR3 size: 15 residues. Germline values: CDR1 SGHDT, CDR2 YYEEEE.

V usage is TRBV6-1 and J usage is TRBJ1-2; 7 bases line up with TRBD1. Trimming took 6 bases from V and 4 from J; bases not matched to a gene: 8. CDR3 length equals 14 residues. Germline loops: CDR1 MNHNS, CDR2 SASEGT. CDR3: CASRPGQTIYGYTF. In DNA form, the CDR3 reads TGTGCCAGCAGACCGGGACAGACTATCTATGGCTACACCTTC.

The chain links TRBV5-1 to TRBJ1-1, with D maybe TRBD1 (6 bases). Germline CDR1 reads SGHRS; CDR2 reads YFSETQ. Trimming removed 5 bases at V and 4 bases at J, with 15 bases between. The CDR3 has 14 amino acids. The DNA for the CDR3 is TGCGCCAGCAGGAAGGGGGATAGGTTCACTGAAGCTTTCTTT. Residues: CASRKGDRFTEAFF.

This CDR3 is CAWSAPRGSSYNEQFF. CDR3 DNA: TGTGCCTGGAGTGCCCCCCGTGGGAGCTCCTACAATGAGCAGTTCTTC. The rearrangement joins TRBV30 to TRBJ2-1, with D maybe TRBD2 (5 bases). Germline V gene data show CDR1 as GTSNPN and CDR2 as SVGIG (reference sequence). Deletions cut 1 base from V and 0 bases from J, with 13 bases between. The CDR3 length is 16 residues.

This clone was recorded a few times. The rearrangement joins TRBV2 to TRBJ1-1; no definite D call. The CDR3 runs 11 residues. V lost 7 bases and J 1 base, leaving 4 bases between the germline ends. Germline V gene lookup returns CDR1 SNHLY and CDR2 FYNNEI. This CDR3 is CASIRNTEAFF. The CDR3 DNA reads as TGTGCCAGCATTCGGAACACTGAAGCTTTCTTT.

The V gene is TRBV9, the J gene TRBJ1-1; the D gene is possibly TRBD1 (6 bases). With 0 bases removed from V and 11 bases from J, the gap between germline ends came to 17 bases. CDR1 is SGDLS, CDR2 YYNGEE, per germline. The CDR3 runs 14 residues. The CDR3 region is CASSVASGEGAAFF. The CDR3 DNA follows: TGTGCCAGCAGCGTAGCTTCAGGGGAGGGTGCGGCTTTCTTT.

This chain connects TRBV5-6 to TRBJ1-2; TRBD1 matches 10 bases. V gave up 0 bases and J gave up 4 bases; unmatched junction bases: 3. Germline loops: CDR1 SGHDT, CDR2 YYEEEE. The CDR3 runs 15 residues. The CDR3 nucleotides are TGTGCCAGCAGCTTGGCGGGACAGGGGACCTATGGCTACACCTTC. Residues: CASSLAGQGTYGYTF.

The CDR3 sequence: CARLADPTDTQYF. For the CDR3, the DNA is TGTGCCAGACTAGCGGACCCCACAGATACGCAGTATTTT. V and J are TRBV6-1 and TRBJ2-3; 8 nucleotides match TRBD2. Per germline, CDR1 MNHNS and CDR2 SASEGT. The CDR3 consists of 13 residues. Germline trimming cut 9 bases from V and 2 bases from J; bases unmatched to any gene: 4.

This rearrangement joins TRBV21-1 to TRBJ2-6; the D segment call TRBD2 is taken from the table without a DNA check. TRBV21-1 represents a pseudogene. CDR3 size: 14 residues. CDR3 protein: CASSKSAGANVLTF. CDR3 bases: TGTGCCAGCAGCAAATCAGCGGGGGCCAACGTCCTGACTTTC.

V is TRBV5-1 and J is TRBJ1-3; tentatively, D is TRBD1 (6 bases). Germline CDR1 and CDR2: SGHRS and YFSETQ. Trimming took 2 bases from V and 2 from J, leaving 11 bases between them. This CDR3 is built from 15 residues. The CDR3 sequence: CASSFTGQAGNTIYF. The CDR3 DNA reads TGCGCCAGCAGCTTTACAGGGCAGGCTGGAAACACCATATATTTT.

The chain joins TRBV27 to TRBJ1-5; TRBD1 is a possible D gene (6 bases). The CDR3 runs to 16 residues. The germline V gene encodes CDR1 MNHEY and CDR2 SMNVEV (reference sequence). V lost 1 base, J lost 7 bases, and 17 bases lay in between. The CDR3 region has the DNA TGTGCCAGCAGTTTATTCATGACAGGTCTGGGGCAGCCCCAGCATTTT. Amino acid sequence: CASSLFMTGLGQPQHF.

CDR3: CASSLGLTQYF. DNA of the CDR3: TGTGCCAGCAGCTTAGGACTCACCCAGTACTTC. The rearrangement links TRBV7-6 to TRBJ2-5; D remains ambiguous. Looked up from germline, CDR1 is SGHVS and CDR2 is FNYEAQ. V shed 1 base and J shed 8 bases, with 5 bases lying between them. The CDR3 length is 11 residues. Full variable domain (rest looked up from reference TRBV7-6 and TRBJ2-5): GAGVSQSPRYKVTKRGQDVALRCDPISGHVSLYWYRQALGQGPEFLTYFNYEAQQDKSGLPNDRFSAERPEGSISTLTIQRTEQRDSAMYRCASSLGLTQYFGPGTRLLVL.

The chain links TRBV6-5 to TRBJ2-1; D not resolved. V was clipped by 2 bases and J by 8 bases, with 16 bases between them. From germline, CDR1 is MNHEY and CDR2 SVGAGI. The CDR3 length is 15 residues. The CDR3 DNA reads as TGTGCCAGCAGTTACCTCCAAGCCCGATTGTATGAGCAGTTCTTC. This translates into CASSYLQARLYEQFF.

The rearrangement links TRBV30 to TRBJ1-1; D not resolved. Between the trimmed V and J ends, which lost 3 bases and 6 bases, there was a span of 17 bases. There are 14 residues in the CDR3. The germline V gene encodes CDR1 GTSNPN and CDR2 SVGIG (reference sequence). CDR3 DNA sequence: TGTGCCTGGAGGCTGGCGGGATTCCGACCTGAAGCTTTCTTT. Protein: CAWRLAGFRPEAFF.

This chain joins TRBV27 and TRBJ1-6, with 8 bases matching TRBD1. The junction had 6 bases not matched to a gene; V was cut back by 3 bases and J by 5 bases. The length of the CDR3 is 16 residues. Germline loops: CDR1 MNHEY, CDR2 SMNVEV (reference sequence). The CDR3: CASSFQGAQNNSPLHF. CDR3 in DNA: TGTGCCAGCAGTTTTCAGGGGGCCCAGAATAATTCACCCCTCCACTTT.

The rearrangement uses TRBV19 and TRBJ1-1, with 7 positions matching TRBD1. Trimming at V came to 4 bases and at J to 1 base, leaving 6 bases not matched to a gene. CDR1 and CDR2 from the germline V gene are LNHDA and SQIVND (reference sequence). The CDR3 has 15 residues. In nucleotides, the CDR3 is TGTGCCAGTAGTACCAGGGGGACCGGGAACACTGAAGCTTTCTTT. Its protein is CASSTRGTGNTEAFF.

The chain joins TRBV15 to TRBJ1-5; D remains unclear. The CDR3 is made up of 14 amino acids. The germline gives CDR1 LNHNV, CDR2 YYDKDF (reference sequence). Trimming took 5 bases from V and 3 from J, leaving 11 bases between them. DNA of the CDR3: TGTGCCACCAGCCTGGAGCGGAACAATCAGCCCCAGCATTTT. Its protein product is CATSLERNNQPQHF.

The chain employs TRBV29-1 and TRBJ1-1; 8 bases match TRBD1. V dropped 7 bases and J dropped 4; count of bases not matched to a gene: 8. The V gene's germline CDR1 is SQVTM and CDR2 ANQGSEA. This CDR3 has 13 amino acids. CDR3 region: CSAHETGGTEAFF. CDR3 bases: TGCAGCGCTCATGAAACAGGGGGCACTGAAGCTTTCTTT.

The chain is built from TRBV6-1 and TRBJ2-5; 9 bases are shared with TRBD2. The end of the DNA aligns better with TRBJ2-7, so the J call may be wrong. The CDR3 runs to 13 residues. From germline, CDR1 is MNHNS and CDR2 SASEGT. CDR3 sequence (DNA): TGTGCCAGCAGTGTCGGGACTAGCCACGAGCAGTACTTC. It codes for CASSVGTSHEQYF.

The V gene is TRBV21-1, the J gene TRBJ1-5. TRBV21-1 is marked as a pseudogene. The length of the CDR3 is 13 residues. CDR3 in amino acids: CALMRGRDQPQHF. As DNA, the CDR3 is TGTGCCCTAATGCGGGGGCGCGATCAGCCCCAGCATTTT.